Below, 4 T cell receptor beta chains from the same sample are listed, as sequenced in a study of blood T cell repertoires in COVID-19. Some clones are missing from TCRdb's copy, which holds only in-frame ones; the method was immunoSEQ multiplex PCR. Among 250,000 to 300,000 clones listed, about 88% were seen once. The material sequenced was peripheral blood. Receptors originate from a woman aged 40 to 50 who had recovered from COVID-19.

The chain combines TRBV20-1 with TRBJ2-1, with 8 nucleotides matching TRBD2. This CDR3 is 15 amino acids long. The germline V gene encodes CDR1 DFQATT and CDR2 SNEGSKA (reference sequence). The J segment lost 8 bases and the V segment lost 3 bases, leaving 12 bases of the junction unmatched. The CDR3 region is CSASSRGGRFDEQFF. Written as DNA, the CDR3 is TGCAGTGCTAGTTCCAGGGGCGGGAGGTTCGATGAGCAGTTCTTC.

The CDR3: CAWSGGSNNEQFF. The CDR3 bases are TGTGCCTGGAGTGGCGGGAGCAACAATGAGCAGTTCTTC. This chain connects TRBV30 to TRBJ2-1; 7 nucleotides align to TRBD2. J lost 5 bases, V lost 1 base, and 2 bases had no gene match. Germline V gene lookup returns CDR1 GTSNPN and CDR2 SVGIG (reference sequence). The CDR3 is made up of 13 amino acids. The full variable domain, rest sourced from reference TRBV30 and TRBJ2-1, is SQTIHQWPATLVQPVGSPLSLECTVEGTSNPNLYWYRQAAGRGLQLLFYSVGIGQISSEVPQNLSASRPQDRQFILSSKKLLLSDSGFYLCAWSGGSNNEQFFGPGTRLTVL.

V gene TRBV3-1 (or the pseudogene TRBV3-2) combines with J gene TRBJ2-2; TRBD1 matches at 8 bases. V dropped 1 base and J dropped 5; count of bases not matched to a gene: 3. Germline V gene sequence: CDR1 LGHDT, CDR2 YNNKEL (reference sequence). There are 15 residues in the CDR3. CDR3 DNA: TGTGCCAGCAGCCAAGCAGGGGGCAGGACCGGGGAGCTGTTTTTT. Its protein product is CASSQAGGRTGELFF.

The chain is built from TRBV3-1 (or the pseudogene TRBV3-2) and TRBJ2-7; 16 nucleotides align to TRBD2. Trimming cost V 2 bases and J 4 bases; bases outside gene matches: 5. From germline, CDR1 is LGHDT and CDR2 YNNKEL (reference sequence). The CDR3 has 17 residues. The CDR3 DNA sequence: TGTGCCAGCAGCCAAAGGGGACTAGCGGGAGGGGGGTACGAGCAGTACTTC. This sequence encodes CASSQRGLAGGGYEQYF.